This T cell receptor (beta chain) was captured by sequencing in a study of blood T cell repertoires in COVID-19. At the level of the study: Sites in the United States, Italy and Spain provided acute and convalescent COVID-19 samples.

The CDR3 runs to 13 residues. Germline CDR1 reads SGHVS; CDR2 reads FNYEAQ. V lost 6 bases to trimming and J lost 6 bases, with 14 bases between them. In the original workflow: Amplification of reference gene primers provided the estimated nucleated cell counts. TCRdb's table, derived via immunoSEQ multiplex PCR, lists solely in-frame clones and lacks some. From that table come the V and J calls and clone size; the DNA was used to work out D and trimming. Of over 150,000 clones listed, 70% to 90% are singletons. The receptor was derived from a man over 45 with active or convalescent COVID-19. The sequenced sample was peripheral blood. The V call is TRBV7-6, the J call TRBJ2-5, with D tentatively TRBD2 (6 bases). The CDR3 region has the DNA TGTGCCAGCAGTCTCAGCGGGTACAAGACCCAGTACTTC. It yields the protein CASSLSGYKTQYF.